This T cell receptor (beta chain) was recorded in a study of blood T cells in healthy people across ages. Overall study findings and caveats: In long-lived donors, naive CD4+ cell counts and diversity exceeded those of aged donors.

Using a J-beta primer mix together with a sample-barcoded 5' primer, a second PCR was run for about 6 to 12 cycles. MiXCR, run by TCRdb on the 5' RACE reads, gives a single entry per CDR3 protein. The sample records roughly 570,000 distinct CDR3 sequences, 27% being singletons. As concerns this clonotype: Antigen specificity is unknown.

Germline values: CDR1 KGHSH, CDR2 LQKENI. This CDR3 is 14 amino acids long. V was trimmed by 2 bases and J by 0 bases, leaving 5 bases between them. The TCR comes from a woman in her seventies in good health. The sample comprised blood. The chain couples TRBV18 to TRBJ1-3, with D unresolved. The CDR3 sequence is CASSPWGSGNTIYF. The CDR3 nucleotides read TGTGCCAGCTCACCATGGGGCTCTGGAAACACCATATATTTT.